These T cell receptor beta chains were read from a single sample in a study of cytomegalovirus exposure and HLA in healthy donors. Repertoires were generated with immunoSEQ multiplex PCR, while TCRdb's copy carries only in-frame clones and drops some. Of around 160,000 clones in the sample, 73% were seen once. What was sequenced was PBMCs. These receptors were taken from a woman aged 18-30 years in good health and CMV-seronegative. Both conserved end residues are part of each CDR3. The order of the fields is CDR3 DNA, CDR3 protein, V gene, D gene, J gene. The D gene is left open where the match is weak.

TGTGCCAGCATTGGCGGGAGGGAGCAGTTCTTC CASIGGREQFF TRBV6-5 TRBD2 TRBJ2-1
TGCGCCAGCAGCCAGGAAGGCCGAGGGCGGTACAATGAGCAGTTCTTC CASSQEGRGRYNEQFF TRBV4-1 - TRBJ2-1
TGTGCCAGCAGTGAAGCGCGAGGCAGGGTGCCAGATACGCAGTATTTT CASSEARGRVPDTQYF TRBV2 - TRBJ2-3
TGTGCCGGTTGTTGGGCCCCAGACACCGGGGAGCTGTTTTTT CAGCWAPDTGELFF TRBV2 - TRBJ2-2
TGTGCCAGCAGTTTGGGCGGGACAGGGGGACAGCCCCAGCATTTT CASSLGGTGGQPQHF TRBV27 TRBD1 TRBJ1-5
TGCAGTGCACTAAGCTCTGAGACCCAGTACTTC CSALSSETQYF TRBV20-1 - TRBJ2-5
TGCAGCCTTGGGAAGGGACTACATTCCTACAATGAGCAGTTCTTC CSLGKGLHSYNEQFF TRBV29-1 TRBD2 TRBJ2-1
TGTGCCAGCAGCTTGCGGGGGGAAGGGTTAGAGACCCAGTACTTC CASSLRGEGLETQYF TRBV5-4 TRBD2 TRBJ2-5
TGTGCCAGCAGCTACACACAGGGGGGGTATGGCTACACCTTC CASSYTQGGYGYTF TRBV7-2 TRBD1 TRBJ1-2
TGTGCCAGCACCCCTGGGCCCGGGGAGCTGTTTTTT CASTPGPGELFF TRBV6-1 - TRBJ2-2